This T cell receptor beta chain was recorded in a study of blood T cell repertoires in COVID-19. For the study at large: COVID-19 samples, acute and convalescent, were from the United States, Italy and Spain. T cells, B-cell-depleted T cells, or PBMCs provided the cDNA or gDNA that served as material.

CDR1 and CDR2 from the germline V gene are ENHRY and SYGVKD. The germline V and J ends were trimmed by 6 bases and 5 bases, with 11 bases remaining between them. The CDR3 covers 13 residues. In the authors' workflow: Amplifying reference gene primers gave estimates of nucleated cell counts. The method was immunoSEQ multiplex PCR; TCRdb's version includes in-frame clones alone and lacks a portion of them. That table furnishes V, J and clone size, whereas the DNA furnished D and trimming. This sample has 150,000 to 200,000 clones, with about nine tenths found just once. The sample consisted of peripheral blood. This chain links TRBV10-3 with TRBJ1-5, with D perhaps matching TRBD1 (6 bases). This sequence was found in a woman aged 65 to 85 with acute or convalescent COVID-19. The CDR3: CAIRDSEYQPQHF. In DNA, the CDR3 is TGTGCCATCAGGGACAGCGAGTATCAGCCCCAGCATTTT.